The next 5 T cell receptor beta chains were all read from a single sample in a study of neurological immune-mediated disorders. TCRdb redid the calling of the 5' RACE reads with MiXCR, one entry per CDR3 protein. The table has 55,000 to 65,000 distinct CDR3 sequences, about 3.5% seen once. The material sequenced was PBMCs. Every receptor here comes from a woman in her fifties or sixties with multiple sclerosis.

This clonotype was observed at least ten times. The chain combines TRBV11-2 with TRBJ2-7; D possibly corresponds to TRBD2 (7 bases). Trimming pared 3 bases from V and 5 bases from J, leaving 17 bases between. The CDR3 sequence is 15 residues long. The germline V gene encodes CDR1 SGHAT and CDR2 FQNNGV. CDR3 sequence (DNA): TGTGCCAGCAGCTTTCCGAGGGGGGGGAAGGACGAGCAGTACTTC. It codes for CASSFPRGGKDEQYF.

V gene TRBV11-2 combines with J gene TRBJ2-2; D uncertain. Germline CDR1 SGHAT, CDR2 FQNNGV. V shed 2 bases and J shed 0 bases, with 7 bases lying between them. The CDR3 length is 15 residues. CDR3 loop: CASSLMPANTGELFF. DNA for the CDR3: TGTGCCAGCAGCTTAATGCCCGCGAACACCGGGGAGCTGTTTTTT.

This clonotype was observed a handful of times. One end of the junction varies from germline; a read error may be responsible. CDR3 loop: CASSGRTVGEKIQYF. The CDR3 coding sequence is TGTGCCAGCTCCGGACGGACAGTCGGGGAAAAAATTCAGTACTTC. The V gene is TRBV28, the J gene TRBJ2-4; the D gene is possibly TRBD1 (6 bases). CDR3 length equals 15 residues. CDR1 and CDR2 (germline): MDHEN, SYDVKM.

The chain joins TRBV6-2 or TRBV6-3 to TRBJ2-7; D possibly corresponds to TRBD2 (6 bases). This CDR3 region has 13 residues. Trimming pared 8 bases from V and 3 bases from J, leaving 14 bases between. Germline CDR1 is MNHEY and CDR2 is SVGEGT. For the CDR3, the DNA is TGTGCCAGCCGCCGGACGGACTACTACGAGCAGTACTTC. It encodes CASRRTDYYEQYF.

This clonotype was detected a few times. V and J are TRBV20-1 and TRBJ1-1, with 10 bases matching TRBD1. This CDR3 comprises 16 residues. The germline CDR1 and CDR2 sequences are DFQATT and SNEGSKA (reference sequence). Trimming took 2 bases from V and 0 from J; bases not matched to a gene: 6. The CDR3 nucleotides read TGCAGTGCTAGAAGTCCCGGGACAGGGGTGAACACTGAAGCTTTCTTT. This encodes CSARSPGTGVNTEAFF.